The 4 T cell receptor beta chains below were found in one sample sequenced in a study of CXCR3-negative and CXCR3-positive naive CD8 T cells. TRB cDNA was prepared as libraries by UMI-labeled 5' RACE. TCRdb derives one entry per CDR3 protein from the 5' RACE reads, leaving out DNA. The sample yields some 7,400 distinct CDR3 sequences, of which the top ten take up roughly 2%. Material: naive CXCR3- CD8+ T cells from blood. Subset of the sample: CD45RO-CCR7+CD27+CD95- naive CD8+ T cells lacking CXCR3 (TNR3-). The receptors were gathered from a human donor in good health. Some clones in this sample may be carry-over from other donors' samples.

By frequency, this clonotype registers medium-sized. The chain uses TRBV7-6 and TRBJ2-3. This CDR3 region has 13 residues. Germline values: CDR1 SGHVS, CDR2 FNYEAQ. This CDR3 is CASSFEVADTQYF.

V is TRBV5-1 and J is TRBJ1-1. This CDR3 is built from 12 residues. The germline V gene has CDR1 SGHRS and CDR2 YFSETQ. This CDR3 reads CASRGEHGEAFF.

The rearrangement uses TRBV29-1 and TRBJ2-7; with no DNA, the TCRdb D assignment of TRBD2 cannot be verified. CDR1 and CDR2 from the germline V gene are SQVTM and ANQGSEA. The CDR3 is 14 amino acids. CDR3 region: CSVEVQAGSYEQYF.

In terms of frequency, this clonotype is medium-sized (0.01 to 0.1%). V and J are TRBV20-1 and TRBJ2-7; absent DNA, TCRdb's TRBD1 call cannot be checked. The germline gives CDR1 DFQATT, CDR2 SNEGSKA (reference sequence). The CDR3 has 15 amino acids. CDR3 amino acids: CSARDDWDRGDEQYF.